This is a list of T cell receptor beta chains from one sample in a study of cytomegalovirus exposure and HLA in healthy donors. Here immunoSEQ multiplex PCR was the method, and the copy in TCRdb shows in-frame clones only, minus some. The table has roughly 100,000 clones, nearly 15% seen once; the top ten hold more than 0.8%. Sequencing was carried out using PBMCs. These receptors were taken from a female donor in good health and CMV-seronegative. The CDR3 runs from the conserved cysteine through the conserved F or W. The D gene is left open where the match is weak. The listing skips clone size in some rows; elsewhere it reads once, few, many or a size class.

>TRBD1|TRBJ1-4|.|TRBV2
TGTGCCAGCAGTCGGGACAGGGTGGTAACTAATGAAAAACTGTTTTTT
CASSRDRVVTNEKLFF
>.|TRBJ1-1|few|TRBV6-5
TGTGCCAGCAGGCCCATTGGGGGGGCGCGGGCTGAAGCTTTCTTT
CASRPIGGARAEAFF
>TRBD1|TRBJ2-7|.|TRBV7-6
TGTGCCAGCAGCTTGTCAGGGGGTCAAAACGAGCAGTACTTC
CASSLSGGQNEQYF
>.|TRBJ2-7|.|TRBV10-2
TGCGCCAGCTGCCGGGGGGCCGGAGGCGAGCAGTACTTC
CASCRGAGGEQYF
>TRBD1|TRBJ2-7|.|TRBV10-3
TGTGCCATCAGCCGGGACAGGAGCTACGAGCAGTACTTC
CAISRDRSYEQYF
>.|TRBJ1-2|many|TRBV6-4
TGTGCCAGCAGTAACGGGGAGGTTGGAGGCTACACCTTC
CASSNGEVGGYTF
>TRBD1|TRBJ1-3|.|TRBV4-3
TGCGCCAGCAGCCAAGGACAGGGAAGCTCTGGAAACACCATATATTTT
CASSQGQGSSGNTIYF
>TRBD1|TRBJ1-2|few|TRBV28
TGTGCCAGCAATCCGGGACAGGGGAAGGGCTACACCTTC
CASNPGQGKGYTF
>.|TRBJ1-3|.|TRBV19
TGTGCCAGTAGTCCCTCCGGGACAAGAATCGGAAACACCATATATTTT
CASSPSGTRIGNTIYF
>.|TRBJ2-2|few|TRBV25-1
TGTGCCAGCAGTGAATACAGGGACACCGGGGAGCTGTTTTTT
CASSEYRDTGELFF
>TRBD2|TRBJ2-4|.|TRBV5-6
TGTGCCAGCAGCTTACTAGCGGAGGGAGCCAAAAACATTCAGTACTTC
CASSLLAEGAKNIQYF
>TRBD2|TRBJ2-7|.|TRBV27
TGTGCCAGCAGTCCCCCCTCGCTAGCGGGGGCCCTATCGAGGTACGAGCAGTACTTC
CASSPPSLAGALSRYEQYF
>TRBD1|TRBJ2-4|few|TRBV4-1
TGCGCCAGCAGCCAAGGAATGACAGGGGAAGCCAAAAACATTCAGTACTTC
CASSQGMTGEAKNIQYF
>TRBD2|TRBJ2-1|few|TRBV10-2
TGCGCCAGCTGCGGGACTAGCGACGGGAATGAGCAGTTCTTC
CASCGTSDGNEQFF
>TRBD2|TRBJ2-5|.|TRBV5-6
TGTGCCAGCAGCTTGTTGGGCGGGAGGTACCAAGAGACCCAGTACTTC
CASSLLGGRYQETQYF
>TRBD2|TRBJ2-1|few|TRBV7-3
TGTGCCAGCAGCTTATACCCGCCGACTAGCGGGATCACGGGGGAGCAGTTCTTC
CASSLYPPTSGITGEQFF
>.|TRBJ2-7|.|TRBV6-1
TGTGCCAGCAGTGAGGGGGCGCCCGCCCTCTACGAGCAGTACTTC
CASSEGAPALYEQYF
>.|TRBJ1-1|.|TRBV6-1
TGTGCCAGCGGTGGGGTTAGCTGGACTGAAGCTTTCTTT
CASGGVSWTEAFF
>TRBD1|TRBJ2-3|few|TRBV2
TGTGCCAGCAGTCGGGACAGGGCGGGAGATACGCAGTATTTT
CASSRDRAGDTQYF
>.|TRBJ2-3|.|TRBV13
TGTGCCAGCAGCTCCTACAGGGTGAATACGCAGTATTTT
CASSSYRVNTQYF
>.|TRBJ1-6|few|TRBV12-5
TGTGCTAGTGCTGTGGGACTGAATAATTCACCCCTCCACTTT
CASAVGLNNSPLHF
>.|TRBJ2-7|.|TRBV5-1
TGCGCCAGCAGCTCCGCCGTGACGACACTCAGCTCCTACGAGCAGTACTTC
CASSSAVTTLSSYEQYF
>TRBD1|TRBJ2-3|.|TRBV30
TGTGCCTGGGAGGACAGGGTAACGCAGTATTTT
CAWEDRVTQYF
>TRBD1|TRBJ2-7|.|TRBV7-2
TGTGCCAGCAGCACCCGGGACAGGGGGCGAAACGAGCGAACCTACGAGCAGTACTTC
CASSTRDRGRNERTYEQYF
>.|TRBJ1-3|few|TRBV30
TGTGCCTGGAGCAAAACAGGGACCCACTCTGGAAACACCATATATTTT
CAWSKTGTHSGNTIYF
>TRBD2|TRBJ2-1|.|TRBV7-9
TGTGCCAGCAGCCCCCGGACTAGCGGGAGTTGGGAAGGTGAGCAGTTCTTC
CASSPRTSGSWEGEQFF
>.|TRBJ1-2|few|TRBV4-3
TGCGCCAGCAGCCAAATCCCCGCTAACTATGGCTACACCTTC
CASSQIPANYGYTF
>.|TRBJ2-2|.|TRBV6-1
TGTGCCAGCAGTTCAGCGGACACCGGGGAGCTGTTTTTT
CASSSADTGELFF
>TRBD2|TRBJ2-1|few|TRBV10-1
TGCGCCAGCAGTGAGTCGCGGGCTAGCGGGTATACAAGACAGTTCTTC
CASSESRASGYTRQFF